Only a few counts were recorded for the clone carrying this T cell receptor (beta chain). The antigen remains unidentified. Looked up from germline, CDR1 is SGDLS and CDR2 is YYNGEE. Trimming took 0 bases from V and 4 from J, leaving 17 bases between them. The CDR3 runs to 17 residues. PBMCs were sourced from around 10 ml fresh peripheral blood. The TCR beta CDR3 regions underwent amplification using RNA transcripts as the source. A first-round RT-PCR of the TCR CDR3 used the HTBI primer set. TCRdb itself ran the multiplex PCR reads through MiXCR, one entry per CDR3 protein. The sample has 700,000 to 850,000 distinct CDR3 sequences, 30% to 40% seen once. This sample was included in a study of T cells in Graves' hyperthyroidism and ophthalmopathy. Across the study: At initial diagnosis, before any treatment had begun, peripheral blood was obtained.

Findings of the study overall: Most expanded thyroid clonotypes above 0.001 recurred in blood.

The source of this sequence is a woman in her forties with Graves' hyperthyroidism. The chain uses TRBV9 and TRBJ1-3, with D possibly TRBD1 on 5 matching bases. The specimen was blood. The CDR3 reads CASSVAGQGVLGNTIYF. The CDR3 coding sequence is TGTGCCAGCAGCGTAGCAGGGCAGGGAGTGCTCGGAAACACCATATATTTT.